This TCR beta chain was sequenced during a study of beta chain features in type 1 diabetes. Study-wide results and limits: Within each of all four CD4+ subsets, Type 1 diabetes patients had TCRB CDR3s that were moderately but significantly shorter.

Expressed TCRB transcripts were sequenced, since all the RNA that had been isolated was reverse transcribed. TCRdb keeps only in-frame clones here, not all; method: immunoSEQ multiplex PCR. The sample lists about 260,000 clones; around 21% were seen once. In the case of this clone: Its antigen is not identified. Other DNA sequences of this sample code for an identical CDR3.

Germline lookup yields CDR1 SGHRS and CDR2 YFSETQ. The CDR3 loop spans 14 amino acids. With V trimmed by 4 bases and J by 0 bases, 2 bases remained unmatched. Sequenced material: naive CD4+ T cells from blood. This receptor was obtained from a woman aged 40-49 years with type 1 diabetes. This chain joins TRBV5-1 and TRBJ2-3, with 7 bases matching TRBD1. This chain's CDR3 is CASSPGQSTDTQYF. CDR3 in DNA: TGCGCCAGCAGCCCGGGACAGAGCACAGATACGCAGTATTTT.